The 26 T cell receptor beta chains below come from one sample, sequenced in a study of cytomegalovirus exposure and HLA in healthy donors. 60 Vbeta and 13 Jbeta primers were used in PCR. This table comes from immunoSEQ multiplex PCR, and its TCRdb copy is limited to in-frame clones, with some not included. The sample contains under 200,000 clones, roughly 80% of which appear only once. The sequencing sample was made of PBMCs. The source is a woman between 25 and 40 years old in good health and CMV-seropositive.

This chain joins TRBV5-4 and TRBJ1-1, with D possibly TRBD1 on 6 matching bases. The germline V and J ends were trimmed by 0 bases and 0 bases, with 12 bases remaining between them. This CDR3 is built from 16 residues. CDR1 is SGHNT and CDR2 is YYREEE in the germline V gene (reference sequence). The CDR3 is CASSLVQGAVNTEAFF. In DNA form, the CDR3 reads TGTGCCAGCAGCTTGGTACAGGGCGCGGTGAACACTGAAGCTTTCTTT.

This clone has a handful of counts. The genes are TRBV27 and TRBJ1-6; D remains ambiguous. Germline V gene sequence: CDR1 MNHEY, CDR2 SMNVEV (reference sequence). V was clipped by 5 bases and J by 12 bases, with 14 bases between them. The CDR3 is made up of 13 amino acids. DNA of the CDR3: TGTGCCAGCAGTCCGTGGGCCCTTCGACCCCTCCACTTT. Translation gives CASSPWALRPLHF.

The chain joins TRBV25-1 to TRBJ1-5; 9 bases are a match to TRBD1. The CDR3 consists of 15 residues. CDR1 and CDR2 from the germline V gene are MGHDK and SYGVNS. The ends lost 3 bases at V and 6 bases at J; junction bases unmatched: 6. The CDR3 bases are TGTGCCAGCAGTGATGGGGGACAGGGTCCTCAGCCCCAGCATTTT. Amino acids: CASSDGGQGPQPQHF.

A note on this clone: This sample also contains other DNA sequences that code for the same CDR3. The V call is TRBV7-3, the J call TRBJ2-5; 9 nucleotides align to TRBD1. Germline assignment: CDR1 SGHTA and CDR2 FQGTGA. This CDR3 comprises 14 residues. The ends lost 5 bases at V and 5 bases at J; junction bases unmatched: 6. CDR3 in amino acids: CASSPTGGYETQYF. CDR3 DNA sequence: TGTGCCAGCAGCCCAACAGGGGGCTATGAGACCCAGTACTTC.

The chain joins TRBV5-1 to TRBJ2-1; D is possibly TRBD1 (6 bases). Germline V CDR1 and CDR2: SGHRS, YFSETQ. Trimming removed 4 bases at V and 0 bases at J, with 17 bases between. The CDR3 runs 17 residues. In DNA, the CDR3 is TGCGCCAGCAGCCGAGTGTCAGGGGCCAGCTCCTACAATGAGCAGTTCTTC. Translation gives CASSRVSGASSYNEQFF.

The V gene is TRBV4-2, the J gene TRBJ1-2, with 8 positions matching TRBD1. V trimming: 3 bases; J trimming: 7 bases; junction bases outside the gene matches: 13. The CDR3 spans 16 residues. Germline assignment: CDR1 LGHNA and CDR2 YNFKEQ. CDR3 in DNA: TGTGCCAGCAGCCAGGAGACGACAGGGGATCGCGGTGGCTACACCTTC. Its protein product is CASSQETTGDRGGYTF.

This clone was seen just once. The CDR3 protein is CASSPAFSGLNTEAFF. CDR3 in DNA: TGTGCCAGCTCACCTGCATTTTCAGGTCTGAACACTGAAGCTTTCTTT. The chain couples TRBV18 to TRBJ1-1, with D unclear. There are 16 residues in the CDR3. Germline CDR1 KGHSH, CDR2 LQKENI. Trimming took off 3 bases at V and 0 bases at J, with 14 bases between the two ends.

This clone showed up just a few times. This chain links TRBV7-2 with TRBJ2-1; weak D call: TRBD2 (6 bases). This CDR3 region has 13 residues. V lost 7 bases to trimming and J lost 8 bases, with 15 bases between them. Germline CDR1 is SGHTA and CDR2 is FQGNSA. The CDR3 DNA follows: TGTGCCAGCACCTCTCGGGGGTTCCATGAGCAGTTCTTC. It yields the protein CASTSRGFHEQFF.

The chain recombines TRBV4-1 with TRBJ1-2, with a possible D match to TRBD1 (5 bases). Trimming shortened V by 4 bases and J by 3 bases, and 18 bases separated the two germline ends. Germline V CDR1 and CDR2: MGHRA, YSYEKL. CDR3 size: 16 residues. The CDR3 region has the DNA TGCGCCAGCAGCCGCCAAGACGACCCGGGGGACTATGGCTACACCTTC. This codes for CASSRQDDPGDYGYTF.

The rearrangement uses TRBV7-8 and TRBJ1-3; 8 bases agree with TRBD1. V was clipped by 4 bases and J by 1 base; unmatched bases: 9. The CDR3 runs to 17 residues. Germline loops: CDR1 SGHVS, CDR2 FQNEAQ. CDR3 nucleotide sequence: TGTGCCAGCAGCTCCAAACGAACAGGGGGGTCTGGAAACACCATATATTTT. It codes for CASSSKRTGGSGNTIYF.

The sample holds one count of this clone. The chain employs TRBV5-1 and TRBJ1-4; TRBD1 aligns across 9 bases. Trimming at V came to 4 bases and at J to 8 bases, leaving 12 bases not matched to a gene. The CDR3 contains 16 residues. Germline loops: CDR1 SGHRS, CDR2 YFSETQ. CDR3 protein: CASSRSTGGIWEKLFF. The CDR3 DNA sequence: TGCGCCAGCAGCCGATCGACAGGGGGTATTTGGGAAAAACTGTTTTTT.

The chain carries TRBV2 and TRBJ2-1, with 10 bases lining up with TRBD1. CDR1 and CDR2 from the germline V gene are SNHLY and FYNNEI. The CDR3 runs to 12 residues. Trimming took 9 bases from V and 6 from J; bases not matched to a gene: 2. The CDR3 here is CASGQGGNEQFF. CDR3 nucleotide sequence: TGTGCCAGTGGACAGGGGGGCAATGAGCAGTTCTTC.

Comments on this clone: Other DNA sequences within the sample encode an identical CDR3. The rearrangement links TRBV10-3 to TRBJ2-3, with TRBD1 matching 7 bases. Trimming removed 2 bases from V and 2 bases from J; junction bases left unmatched: 7. CDR1 ENHRY and CDR2 SYGVKD come from the germline V gene. CDR3 length equals 16 residues. The CDR3 here is CAISEGKGQSTDTQYF. CDR3 DNA sequence: TGTGCCATCAGTGAGGGAAAGGGACAGTCCACAGATACGCAGTATTTT.

The chain recombines TRBV7-6 with TRBJ2-2; D is ambiguous. CDR3 length: 12 amino acids. Deletions cut 6 bases from V and 4 bases from J, with 6 bases between. Germline CDR1 is SGHVS and CDR2 is FNYEAQ. As DNA, the CDR3 is TGTGCCAGCAGGTTTAGCACCGGGGAGCTGTTTTTT. Its protein is CASRFSTGELFF.

This clone was counted only a few times. The rearrangement uses TRBV4-3 and TRBJ2-2; tentatively, D is TRBD2 (6 bases). Germline CDR1 is LGHNA and CDR2 is YSLEER. Trimming cost V 4 bases and J 7 bases, with 19 bases left between them. The CDR3 is 16 residues long. This CDR3 reads CASSPMTGTPGGELFF. Written as DNA, the CDR3 is TGCGCCAGCAGCCCTATGACCGGGACTCCTGGCGGGGAGCTGTTTTTT.

The chain has TRBV7-9 and TRBJ2-3; TRBD2 matches 7 bases. The germline V gene has CDR1 SEHNR and CDR2 FQNEAQ (reference sequence). The CDR3 sequence is 18 residues long. V lost 4 bases, J lost 2 bases, and 15 bases stayed unmatched. CDR3 residues: CASSSVRWGGGPTDTQYF. CDR3 DNA sequence: TGTGCCAGCAGCTCCGTACGGTGGGGGGGAGGGCCCACAGATACGCAGTATTTT.

A few counts support this clone. J is TRBJ1-2 and V is TRBV4-1; D uncertain. The germline V and J ends were trimmed by 1 base and 3 bases, with 12 bases remaining between them. The CDR3 has 15 amino acids. CDR1 is MGHRA, CDR2 YSYEKL, per germline. CDR3 in amino acids: CASSQVFTDYYGYTF. Written as DNA, the CDR3 is TGCGCCAGCAGCCAAGTCTTTACGGACTACTATGGCTACACCTTC.

This clone has a handful of counts. J is TRBJ2-3 and V is TRBV6-1; a weak D match, TRBD1 (5 bases). The CDR3 consists of 14 residues. From germline, CDR1 is MNHNS and CDR2 SASEGT. V lost 7 bases and J lost 2, with 13 bases in between. This CDR3 is CASIHTGATDTQYF. The CDR3 coding sequence is TGTGCCAGCATTCATACAGGAGCCACAGATACGCAGTATTTT.

This clone is a singleton in its sample. The J gene is TRBJ2-3, the V gene TRBV7-2; the match to TRBD1 covers 12 bases. The V segment lost 5 bases and the J segment 9 bases; nucleotides outside the gene matches: 9. The CDR3 is made up of 15 amino acids. The germline V gene encodes CDR1 SGHTA and CDR2 FQGNSA. CDR3 nucleotides: TGTGCCAGCAGCGTCGCCGGGACAGGGGGCCGGACGCAGTATTTT. Its protein product is CASSVAGTGGRTQYF.

The chain employs TRBV19 and TRBJ1-3; no clear D gene. The CDR3 covers 14 residues. Germline values: CDR1 LNHDA, CDR2 SQIVND (reference sequence). V lost 11 bases and J 0 bases, leaving 14 bases between the germline ends. The CDR3 region is CAGSSGSSGNTIYF. As DNA, the CDR3 is TGTGCCGGATCTAGCGGGTCCTCTGGAAACACCATATATTTT.

The rearrangement links TRBV27 to TRBJ1-1; a weak D match, TRBD1 (6 bases). Germline CDR1 is MNHEY and CDR2 is SMNVEV (reference sequence). With 7 bases removed from V and 1 base from J, the gap between germline ends came to 13 bases. The CDR3 totals 14 residues. CDR3 nucleotides: TGTGCCAGCAACGAAGGGACACGGAACACTGAAGCTTTCTTT. Its translation is CASNEGTRNTEAFF.

V gene TRBV15 combines with J gene TRBJ1-3; 7 nucleotides match TRBD1. This CDR3 is 14 amino acids long. Germline lookup yields CDR1 LNHNV and CDR2 YYDKDF (reference sequence). With V trimmed by 8 bases and J by 0 bases, 4 bases remained unmatched. The DNA of the CDR3 is TGTGCCACCTCCCAGGGGGGCTCTGGAAACACCATATATTTT. It codes for CATSQGGSGNTIYF. Looking up the rest from reference TRBV15 and TRBJ1-3 gives the full variable domain: DAMVIQNPRYQVTQFGKPVTLSCSQTLNHNVMYWYQQKSSQAPKLLFHYYDKDFNNEADTPDNFQSRRPNTSFCFLDIRSPGLGDTAMYLCATSQGGSGNTIYFGEGSWLTVV.

V and J are TRBV5-4 and TRBJ2-2; 8 nucleotides agree with TRBD2. Germline-derived CDR1 and CDR2 are SGHNT and YYREEE (reference sequence). V dropped 2 bases and J dropped 3; count of bases not matched to a gene: 9. The CDR3 extends over 17 amino acids. The CDR3 loop is CASSLASGGPYTGELFF. The CDR3 coding sequence is TGTGCCAGCAGCTTAGCCAGCGGGGGCCCTTACACCGGGGAGCTGTTTTTT.

The V gene is TRBV11-2, the J gene TRBJ1-4, with D possibly matching TRBD1 (6 bases). There are 16 residues in the CDR3. Germline V lookup: CDR1 SGHAT, CDR2 FQNNGV. Trimming took 5 bases from V and 11 from J, leaving 24 bases between them. The CDR3 region has the DNA TGTGCCAGCAGCACGGAGACAGGTTCCTACCCTAACAAACTGTTTTTT. It encodes CASSTETGSYPNKLFF.

J is TRBJ2-5 and V is TRBV13; D is perhaps TRBD2 (5 bases). Trimming left V 1 base short and J 0 bases short, with 9 bases between. Germline V gives CDR1 PRHDT, CDR2 FYEKMQ (reference sequence). CDR3 length equals 15 residues. CDR3 amino acids: CASSLADWYQETQYF. CDR3 coding DNA: TGTGCCAGCAGCTTAGCGGACTGGTACCAAGAGACCCAGTACTTC.

This clone occurred once. The J gene is TRBJ2-2, the V gene TRBV6-1; 9 bases are a match to TRBD2. J gave up 6 bases and V 6 bases, and 8 bases lay outside the gene matches. The CDR3 length is 15 residues. Germline CDR1 reads MNHNS; CDR2 reads SASEGT. The DNA of the CDR3 is TGTGCCAGCAGGCTCGCGGGGGGGTTCTCCGGGGAGCTGTTTTTT. Residues: CASRLAGGFSGELFF.